The rows below give T cell receptor beta chains drawn from one sample of a study of OX40 agonist ivuxolimab in advanced cancers. The repertoire was sequenced with immunoSEQ multiplex PCR; TCRdb's copy has only in-frame clones and lacks some. In the table there are 75,000 to 95,000 clones, about 87% of which are singletons. The input for sequencing was CD4+ or CD8+ T cells sorted from blood, taken in a trial of the OX40 agonist ivuxolimab. The receptors here all came from an adult with an advanced solid tumor such as melanoma, head and neck, liver or kidney cancer. Both conserved end residues are part of each CDR3. D genes are given only for firm matches. Clone size is shown for a subset of rows, as once, few, many or a class of expanded clone.

D gene,V gene,clone size,J gene,CDR3 DNA,CDR3 protein
TRBD2,TRBV4-1,NA,TRBJ2-1,TGCGCCAGCAGCCTGCTGGGACTAGTCTACAATGAGCAGTTCTTC,CASSLLGLVYNEQFF
TRBD1,TRBV7-8,NA,TRBJ2-7,TGTGCCAGCAGCTTAGCCGCAGGGGGCGGCTTCGAGCAGTACTTC,CASSLAAGGGFEQYF
NA,TRBV6-1,NA,TRBJ2-5,TGTGCCAGCAGGGACTGGGAGACCCAGTACTTC,CASRDWETQYF
NA,TRBV25-1,NA,TRBJ1-1,TGTGCCAGCAGTGAATGGGGAGAAGAAGCTTTCTTT,CASSEWGEEAFF
TRBD1,TRBV28,few,TRBJ1-1,TGTGCCAGCAGCCCGGGACAGGGGTACACTGAAGCTTTCTTT,CASSPGQGYTEAFF
TRBD2,TRBV6-1,NA,TRBJ2-5,TGTGCCAGCAGTGAACTAGCGGGAGGGGGAGAGACCCAGTACTTC,CASSELAGGGETQYF
NA,TRBV6-5,NA,TRBJ1-2,TGTGCCAGCAGACCCGGACAGACCTATGGCTACACCTTC,CASRPGQTYGYTF
NA,TRBV7-2,NA,TRBJ1-3,TGTGCCAGCAGCTCCCCTCCCGAGGTAAACACCATATATTTT,CASSSPPEVNTIYF
NA,TRBV2,few,TRBJ2-5,TGTGCCAGCAGTGAAGCTGACGGGAGGACCCAGTACTTC,CASSEADGRTQYF
TRBD2,TRBV7-7,NA,TRBJ2-5,TGTGCCAGCAGCTTACGGAGTCTAGCGGGAGGGCCCGGGGAGACCCAGTACTTC,CASSLRSLAGGPGETQYF
NA,TRBV5-6,NA,TRBJ1-2,TGTGCCAGCAGAAACAGGGTTAGCTATGGCTACACCTTC,CASRNRVSYGYTF
NA,TRBV30,NA,TRBJ1-1,TGTGCCTGGACTACAACAGGTGGGGACACTGAAGCTTTCTTT,CAWTTTGGDTEAFF
TRBD2,TRBV9,NA,TRBJ2-7,TGTGCCAGCAGCAGAACTAGCGGCAGCTCCTACGAGCAGTACTTC,CASSRTSGSSYEQYF
NA,TRBV11-2,NA,TRBJ2-2,TGTGCCAGCAGACCCGAAGGGTGGGGCGGGGAGCTGTTTTTT,CASRPEGWGGELFF
NA,TRBV23-1,NA,TRBJ2-5,TGCGCCAGCAGTCAATCTTTCGGGTCCCAAGAGGTGAGGAGGAGGCCTGGGGGGACCCAGTACTTC,CASSQSFGSQEVRRRPGGTQYF
NA,TRBV19,NA,TRBJ1-2,TGTGCCAGTATCGCAGCAGGTCGTGGCTACACCTTC,CASIAAGRGYTF
TRBD2,TRBV5-4,few,TRBJ2-7,TGTGCCAGCAGCAGAGCCGGGACTAGCGCGTATGAGCAGTACTTC,CASSRAGTSAYEQYF
TRBD2,TRBV2,once,TRBJ2-1,TGTGCCAGCAGTTTTCGGACTAGCGCGAAACAATCGAGCTCCTACAATGAGCAGTTCTTC,CASSFRTSAKQSSSYNEQFF
NA,TRBV9,NA,TRBJ2-2,TGTGCCAGCAGCAGGACAGCGCAGGAGGAGCTGTTTTTT,CASSRTAQEELFF
NA,TRBV9,few,TRBJ2-2,TGTGCCAGCAGCGTAGCTGATCGAGCGAACACCGGGGAGCTGTTTTTT,CASSVADRANTGELFF
TRBD2,TRBV5-4,NA,TRBJ2-7,TGTGCCAGCAGCTTGGGCGGCGGGAGGGGGGCCTACGAGCAGTACTTC,CASSLGGGRGAYEQYF
NA,TRBV19,NA,TRBJ2-7,TGTGCCAGTAGTGTCAGGTTCGACTCCTACGAGCAGTACTTC,CASSVRFDSYEQYF
TRBD2,TRBV5-4,NA,TRBJ2-1,TGTGCCAGCAGCTCGGGATCTAGCGGATCCTACAATGAGCAGTTCTTC,CASSSGSSGSYNEQFF
NA,TRBV7-9,NA,TRBJ2-2,TGTGCCAGCAGCTTAGGGAACACCGGGGAGCTGTTTTTT,CASSLGNTGELFF
NA,TRBV7-9,NA,TRBJ1-1,TGTGCCAGCAGCACGACAGGGAACACTGAAGCTTTCTTT,CASSTTGNTEAFF
NA,TRBV6-5,NA,TRBJ2-5,TGTGCCAGCAGTTCCCTTGGGGGGCCGGGAGAGACCCAGTACTTC,CASSSLGGPGETQYF
TRBD2,TRBV2,NA,TRBJ2-5,TGTGCCAGCAGGCGGACTAGCGGGAGGGTCGGGACCCAGTACTTC,CASRRTSGRVGTQYF
NA,TRBV19,NA,TRBJ1-4,TGTGCCAGTGGAGCTAACATTGGGTATGAAAAACTGTTTTTT,CASGANIGYEKLFF
NA,TRBV12-5,NA,TRBJ1-6,TGTGCTAGTGGTTTGGCCACTCCTTCGGATAATTCACCCCTCCACTTT,CASGLATPSDNSPLHF
NA,TRBV7-2,NA,TRBJ2-1,TGTGCCAGCAGTCCCGCTGTAAGCTCCTACAATGAGCAGTTCTTC,CASSPAVSSYNEQFF
NA,TRBV5-1,few,TRBJ2-2,TGCGCCAGCAGCTTGGCCGAGGTGCCGGGGGCCGGGGAGCTGTTTTTT,CASSLAEVPGAGELFF
NA,TRBV2,NA,TRBJ1-3,TGTGCCAGCAAGCAGGCCAGATCCTCTGGAAACACCATATATTTT,CASKQARSSGNTIYF
NA,TRBV11-3,NA,TRBJ1-3,TGTGCCAGCGGAATCTCCTCTGGAAACACCATATATTTT,CASGISSGNTIYF
NA,TRBV28,NA,TRBJ1-4,TGTGCCAGCAGTGGGGGACCGGGACGCAAGTCTGAAAAACTGTTTTTT,CASSGGPGRKSEKLFF
NA,TRBV19,NA,TRBJ1-1,TGTGCCAGTAGACGGCCGAACACTGAAGCTTTCTTT,CASRRPNTEAFF
TRBD2,TRBV28,NA,TRBJ2-1,TGTGCCAGCAGTTTATGGGGACTAGCGGGGGCCAGCTCCTACAATGAGCAGTTCTTC,CASSLWGLAGASSYNEQFF
NA,TRBV11-1,NA,TRBJ2-1,TGTGCCAGCAGCTTAGACAGGGAGTCCTACAATGAGCAGTTCTTC,CASSLDRESYNEQFF
NA,TRBV11-2,NA,TRBJ2-7,TGTGCCAGCAGCATCAGTGGATACGAGCAGTACTTC,CASSISGYEQYF
NA,TRBV27,NA,TRBJ2-1,TGTGCCAGCACCTACCTCCAGGGGGGCTCCTACAATGAGCAGTTCTTC,CASTYLQGGSYNEQFF
NA,TRBV11-2,NA,TRBJ2-1,TGTGCCAGCAGCTTGAGTGGGAGGATCAATGAGCAGTTCTTC,CASSLSGRINEQFF
NA,TRBV7-2,NA,TRBJ1-1,TGTGCCAGCAGCTTCCAGGGGTCTCCTGGGACTGAAGCTTTCTTT,CASSFQGSPGTEAFF
NA,TRBV2,NA,TRBJ1-1,TGTGCCAGCATGAGCCAAGCGGACACTGAAGCTTTCTTT,CASMSQADTEAFF
NA,TRBV10-1,NA,TRBJ1-2,TGCGCCAGCAGTGGTGACAGGCGAGGCTACACCTTC,CASSGDRRGYTF
NA,TRBV5-1,NA,TRBJ2-2,TGCGCCAGCACGGTCGAAGCCGGGGAGCTGTTTTTT,CASTVEAGELFF
NA,TRBV7-8,NA,TRBJ1-1,TGTGCCAGCAGCCGACCGACAGGAAGGACTGAAGCTTTCTTT,CASSRPTGRTEAFF
NA,TRBV6-6,NA,TRBJ2-1,TGTGCCAGCAGCTTCTCCGTCTCGAATGAGCAGTTCTTC,CASSFSVSNEQFF
NA,TRBV29-1,NA,TRBJ2-1,TGCAGCGAGGGGCAATACAATGAGCAGTTCTTC,CSEGQYNEQFF
TRBD2,TRBV7-4,once,TRBJ2-3,TGTGCCAGCAGCTTAGTTCGACTAGCGGGAGGCACAGATACGCAGTATTTT,CASSLVRLAGGTDTQYF
TRBD1,TRBV19,once,TRBJ2-1,TGTGCCAGTAGTATAGAAGGACAGGCTTACAATGAGCAGTTCTTC,CASSIEGQAYNEQFF